The 23 T cell receptor beta chains in this list originate from one sample, sequenced in a study of cytomegalovirus exposure and HLA in healthy donors. 60 Vbeta and 13 Jbeta primers were used in PCR. Data came from immunoSEQ multiplex PCR; TCRdb stores just in-frame clones and leaves some out. The table includes about 140,000 clones, about 80% detected once. Source material: PBMCs. The receptors here all came from a man between 40 and 49 years old in good health and CMV-seronegative.

V usage is TRBV20-1 and J usage is TRBJ1-2; D not resolved. CDR3 size: 10 residues. Trimming removed 3 bases from V and 5 bases from J, with 4 bases in between. Germline V gene sequence: CDR1 DFQATT, CDR2 SNEGSKA (reference sequence). The CDR3 region is CSASRYGYTF. The CDR3 DNA follows: TGCAGTGCTAGCCGTTATGGCTACACCTTC.

The chain is built from TRBV30 and TRBJ1-2, with D tentatively TRBD1 (6 bases). The CDR3 consists of 13 residues. Germline CDR1 and CDR2: GTSNPN and SVGIG (reference sequence). The ends were cut back, 2 bases at V and 7 bases at J, with 14 bases in the middle. The CDR3 nucleotides are TGTGCCTGGAGTCCAGGGGAAGTTGGTGGCTACACCTTC. This gives the protein CAWSPGEVGGYTF.

This clone has a handful of counts. The V gene is TRBV6-5, the J gene TRBJ1-5; D not resolved. Germline V gene data show CDR1 as MNHEY and CDR2 as SVGAGI. CDR3 length equals 13 residues. Between the trimmed V and J ends, which lost 2 bases and 4 bases, there was a span of 6 bases. The CDR3 DNA follows: TGTGCCAGCAGTTACGACATTAATCAGCCCCAGCATTTT. Its translation: CASSYDINQPQHF.

This clone was observed a handful of times. This chain connects TRBV4-1 to TRBJ1-1; no definite D call. Germline V lookup: CDR1 MGHRA, CDR2 YSYEKL. V was trimmed by 0 bases and J by 5 bases, leaving 13 bases between them. The CDR3 totals 15 residues. In DNA form, the CDR3 reads TGCGCCAGCAGCCAAGATGACGGGGAGTTTACTGAAGCTTTCTTT. It is translated as CASSQDDGEFTEAFF.

The rearrangement links TRBV7-8 to TRBJ1-5, with D possibly matching TRBD1 (6 bases). Between the trimmed V and J ends, which lost 4 bases and 8 bases, there was a span of 18 bases. In germline, CDR1 is SGHVS, CDR2 FQNEAQ. CDR3 length equals 15 residues. CDR3 residues: CASSSPGGQFKPQHF. The CDR3 DNA sequence: TGTGCCAGCAGCTCACCGGGGGGGCAGTTCAAGCCCCAGCATTTT.

The chain recombines TRBV5-6 with TRBJ2-1, with D perhaps TRBD1 (6 bases). Germline CDR1 and CDR2: SGHDT and YYEEEE. There are 15 residues in the CDR3. V shed 2 bases and J shed 4 bases, with 13 bases lying between them. CDR3 amino acids: CASSFPRGRYNEQFF. CDR3 DNA sequence: TGTGCCAGCAGCTTCCCCAGGGGAAGATACAATGAGCAGTTCTTC. The full variable domain, in which reference TRBV5-6 and TRBJ2-1 provide the parts outside the CDR3, is DAGVTQSPTHLIKTRGQQVTLRCSPKSGHDTVSWYQQALGQGPQFIFQYYEEEERQRGNFPDRFSGHQFPNYSSELNVNALLLGDSALYLCASSFPRGRYNEQFFGPGTRLTVL.

The chain recombines TRBV6-5 with TRBJ2-1; 16 bases agree with TRBD2. The CDR3 length is 15 residues. CDR1 MNHEY and CDR2 SVGAGI come from the germline V gene. With 3 bases clipped from V and 10 bases from J, the junction kept 3 bases outside the gene matches. This chain's CDR3 is CASSYGGLAGGEQFF. As DNA, the CDR3 is TGTGCCAGCAGTTATGGGGGACTAGCGGGGGGGGAGCAGTTCTTC.

This clone was seen a single time. This rearrangement joins TRBV19 to TRBJ2-1; possible D gene TRBD2, 5 bases. From germline, CDR1 is LNHDA and CDR2 SQIVND (reference sequence). The CDR3 covers 16 residues. V was trimmed by 5 bases and J by 1 base, leaving 15 bases between them. CDR3 protein: CASSPPEGRSYNEQFF. The CDR3 region has the DNA TGTGCCAGTAGTCCTCCCGAGGGCAGGTCCTACAATGAGCAGTTCTTC. Combining the CDR3 with reference TRBV19 and TRBJ2-1 gives the whole variable domain DGGITQSPKYLFRKEGQNVTLSCEQNLNHDAMYWYRQDPGQGLRLIYYSQIVNDFQKGDIAEGYSVSREKKESFPLTVTSAQKNPTAFYLCASSPPEGRSYNEQFFGPGTRLTVL.

This clone was recorded a few times. The genes are TRBV5-4 and TRBJ2-3, with D maybe TRBD2 (5 bases). V dropped 4 bases and J dropped 2 bases, with 14 bases sitting between them. The CDR3 has 15 amino acids. Germline CDR1 and CDR2: SGHNT and YYREEE (reference sequence). The CDR3 loop is CASSAGHPATDTQYF. The CDR3 DNA reads TGTGCCAGCAGCGCGGGCCACCCGGCCACAGATACGCAGTATTTT.

The chain joins TRBV30 to TRBJ1-5; 7 bases are shared with TRBD1. Germline V gene sequence: CDR1 GTSNPN, CDR2 SVGIG (reference sequence). The ends lost 4 bases at V and 0 bases at J; junction bases unmatched: 3. CDR3 length: 14 residues. The CDR3 DNA follows: TGTGCCTGGAAACAGGGGAATAGCAATCAGCCCCAGCATTTT. Translation: CAWKQGNSNQPQHF. Variable domain in full (rest from reference TRBV30 and TRBJ1-5): SQTIHQWPATLVQPVGSPLSLECTVEGTSNPNLYWYRQAAGRGLQLLFYSVGIGQISSEVPQNLSASRPQDRQFILSSKKLLLSDSGFYLCAWKQGNSNQPQHFGDGTRLSIL.

The J gene is TRBJ1-6, the V gene TRBV7-3, with 8 bases lining up with TRBD1. Trimming took 5 bases from V and 10 from J; bases not matched to a gene: 7. The CDR3 loop spans 14 amino acids. Germline lookup yields CDR1 SGHTA and CDR2 FQGTGA. The CDR3 nucleotides read TGTGCCAGCAGCAGCCAGGGGGCAGGGTCACCCCTCCACTTT. Its translation: CASSSQGAGSPLHF. The variable domain in full, completed from reference TRBV7-3 and TRBJ1-6, reads GAGVSQTPSNKVTEKGKYVELRCDPISGHTALYWYRQSLGQGPEFLIYFQGTGAADDSGLPNDRFFAVRPEGSVSTLKIQRTERGDSAVYLCASSSQGAGSPLHFGNGTRLTVT.

The CDR3 sequence: CASSHPRTGAGNTIYF. The CDR3 DNA is TGTGCCAGCAGCCACCCTCGGACAGGCGCTGGAAACACCATATATTTT. The chain employs TRBV13 and TRBJ1-3; 7 positions match TRBD1. The CDR3 extends over 16 amino acids. V was pared by 5 bases and J by 2 bases, with 9 bases of the junction left unmatched. In germline, CDR1 is PRHDT, CDR2 FYEKMQ (reference sequence).

The table lists this clone with a count of one. The chain has TRBV30 and TRBJ2-7; D ambiguous. The CDR3 totals 12 residues. Germline V gene lookup returns CDR1 GTSNPN and CDR2 SVGIG (reference sequence). Trimming stripped 7 bases from V and 2 bases from J, with 12 bases between. The CDR3 region is CAFSHTTYEQYF. Here the CDR3 DNA reads TGTGCCTTTTCACATACCACCTACGAGCAGTACTTC.

The genes are TRBV7-2 and TRBJ2-3; TRBD2 matches at 10 bases. V lost 1 base and J lost 2; bases outside the gene matches: 6. The CDR3 is made up of 17 amino acids. CDR1 is SGHTA, CDR2 FQGNSA, per germline. This chain's CDR3 is CASSLVGSGGPTDTQYF. The DNA of the CDR3 is TGTGCCAGCAGCTTAGTAGGTAGCGGGGGGCCCACAGATACGCAGTATTTT.

CDR3 region: CASSLVGTDSYEQYF. The CDR3 nucleotides are TGTGCCAGCAGCTTGGTTGGGACAGACTCCTACGAGCAGTACTTC. The chain employs TRBV5-4 and TRBJ2-7; 7 nucleotides line up with TRBD1. The CDR3 is 15 residues long. Unmatched junction bases numbered 3, after V lost 0 bases and J lost 0 bases. Germline values: CDR1 SGHNT, CDR2 YYREEE (reference sequence). Based on the CDR3 plus reference TRBV5-4 and TRBJ2-7, the full variable domain is ETGVTQSPTHLIKTRGQQVTLRCSSQSGHNTVSWYQQALGQGPQFIFQYYREEENGRGNFPPRFSGLQFPNYSSELNVNALELDDSALYLCASSLVGTDSYEQYFGPGTRLTVT.

J is TRBJ2-7 and V is TRBV18; D gene ambiguous. This CDR3 comprises 14 residues. V was pared by 2 bases and J by 2 bases, with 10 bases between. Per germline, CDR1 KGHSH and CDR2 LQKENI. The CDR3 region has the DNA TGTGCCAGCTCACCATCCCAGAATACCTACGAGCAGTACTTC. Its translation: CASSPSQNTYEQYF.

This clone was seen once. This chain joins TRBV2 and TRBJ2-3; no definite D call. V was cut by 4 bases and J by 2 bases, with 13 bases left in between. The CDR3 runs to 15 residues. Germline CDR1 is SNHLY and CDR2 is FYNNEI. The CDR3 spells CASSAATAVTDTQYF. The CDR3 DNA reads TGTGCCAGCAGTGCTGCTACAGCAGTCACAGATACGCAGTATTTT. The whole variable domain, remainder taken from reference TRBV2 and TRBJ2-3, is EPEVTQTPSHQVTQMGQEVILRCVPISNHLYFYWYRQILGQKVEFLVSFYNNEISEKSEIFDDQFSVERPDGSNFTLKIRSTKLEDSAMYFCASSAATAVTDTQYFGPGTRLTVL.

The chain couples TRBV5-6 to TRBJ1-2; TRBD1 aligns across 7 bases. J gave up 3 bases and V 4 bases, and 9 bases lay outside the gene matches. The CDR3 extends over 15 amino acids. From germline, CDR1 is SGHDT and CDR2 YYEEEE. The CDR3 DNA sequence: TGTGCCAGCAGCCTGGGACAGCTAGCGCACTATGGCTACACCTTC. It specifies CASSLGQLAHYGYTF. Looking up the rest from reference TRBV5-6 and TRBJ1-2 gives the full variable domain: DAGVTQSPTHLIKTRGQQVTLRCSPKSGHDTVSWYQQALGQGPQFIFQYYEEEERQRGNFPDRFSGHQFPNYSSELNVNALLLGDSALYLCASSLGQLAHYGYTFGSGTRLTVV.

This clone has more than one count but fewer than ten. The J gene is TRBJ1-1, the V gene TRBV2; 9 bases are a match to TRBD1. CDR3 length equals 13 residues. The junction had 10 bases not matched to a gene; V was cut back by 9 bases and J by 8 bases. The germline CDR1 and CDR2 sequences are SNHLY and FYNNEI. CDR3 coding DNA: TGTGCCAGAGAAGGACAGGGGCGGAGGGAAGCTTTCTTT. Protein product: CAREGQGRREAFF.

This chain connects TRBV11-2 to TRBJ2-3, with 7 bases matching TRBD2. The CDR3 consists of 15 residues. Germline-derived CDR1 and CDR2 are SGHAT and FQNNGV. With V trimmed by 2 bases and J by 4 bases, 6 bases remained unmatched. The CDR3 sequence is CASSLRTRVADTQYF. DNA of the CDR3: TGTGCCAGCAGCTTAAGGACTAGGGTGGCAGATACGCAGTATTTT.

The J gene is TRBJ1-1, the V gene TRBV11-2; D uncertain. Between the trimmed V and J ends, which lost 4 bases and 5 bases, there was a span of 17 bases. The CDR3 totals 15 residues. The germline gives CDR1 SGHAT, CDR2 FQNNGV. CDR3 residues: CASSSSAGFRTEAFF. CDR3 nucleotides: TGTGCCAGCAGCTCGTCTGCGGGGTTTAGGACTGAAGCTTTCTTT.

The chain couples TRBV12-5 to TRBJ2-7; the D gene is possibly TRBD2 (5 bases). Germline CDR1 and CDR2: LGHNT and FRNRAP. Trimming took 6 bases from V and 4 from J, leaving 16 bases between them. CDR3 length: 14 residues. CDR3 amino acids: CASGPIGVGYEQYF. The CDR3 nucleotides are TGTGCTAGTGGCCCCATCGGGGTCGGATACGAGCAGTACTTC.

This clone came up once. Additional DNA sequences in this sample encode the identical CDR3. V usage is TRBV29-1 and J usage is TRBJ1-1; tentatively, D is TRBD1 (5 bases). The CDR3 length is 15 residues. V lost 4 bases to trimming and J lost 1 base, with 16 bases between them. Germline loops: CDR1 SQVTM, CDR2 ANQGSEA. CDR3: CSVVKTADKNTEAFF. The CDR3 DNA reads TGCAGCGTTGTTAAGACGGCGGACAAGAACACTGAAGCTTTCTTT.